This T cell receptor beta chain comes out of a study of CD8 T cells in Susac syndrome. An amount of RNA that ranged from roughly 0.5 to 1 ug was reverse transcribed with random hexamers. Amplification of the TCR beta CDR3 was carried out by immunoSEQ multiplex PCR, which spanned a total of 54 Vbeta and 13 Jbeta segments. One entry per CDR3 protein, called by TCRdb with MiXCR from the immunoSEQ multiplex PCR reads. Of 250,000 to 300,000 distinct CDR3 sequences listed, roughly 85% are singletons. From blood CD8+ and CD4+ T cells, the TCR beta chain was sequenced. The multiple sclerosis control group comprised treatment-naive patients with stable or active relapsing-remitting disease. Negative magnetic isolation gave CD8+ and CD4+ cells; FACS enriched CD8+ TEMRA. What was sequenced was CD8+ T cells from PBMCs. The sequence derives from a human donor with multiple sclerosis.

CDR3 sequence reads: CASSLDQGGNQPQHF. CDR3 DNA sequence: TGTGCCAGCAGTTTAGATCAGGGGGGCAATCAGCCCCAGCATTTT. This chain joins TRBV28 and TRBJ1-5; 7 positions agree with TRBD1. Looked up from germline, CDR1 is MDHEN and CDR2 is SYDVKM. This CDR3 is built from 15 residues. Unmatched junction bases numbered 3, after V lost 2 bases and J lost 2 bases.